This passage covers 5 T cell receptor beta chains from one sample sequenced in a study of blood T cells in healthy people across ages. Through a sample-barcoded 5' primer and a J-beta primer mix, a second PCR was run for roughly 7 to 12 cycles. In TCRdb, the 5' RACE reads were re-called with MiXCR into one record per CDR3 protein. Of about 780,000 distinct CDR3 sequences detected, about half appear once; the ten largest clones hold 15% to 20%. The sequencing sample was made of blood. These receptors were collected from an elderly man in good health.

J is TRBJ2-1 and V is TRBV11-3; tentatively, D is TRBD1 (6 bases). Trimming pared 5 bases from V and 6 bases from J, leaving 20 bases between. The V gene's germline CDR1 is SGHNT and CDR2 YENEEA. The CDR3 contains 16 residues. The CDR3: CASSNRRQDRSNEQFF. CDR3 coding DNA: TGTGCCAGCAGCAACCGACGCCAAGACAGGAGCAATGAGCAGTTCTTC.

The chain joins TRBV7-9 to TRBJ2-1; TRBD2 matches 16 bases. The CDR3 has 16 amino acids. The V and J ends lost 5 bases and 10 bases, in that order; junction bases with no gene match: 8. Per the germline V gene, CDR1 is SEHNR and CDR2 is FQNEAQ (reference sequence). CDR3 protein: CASSPGTSGRGREQFF. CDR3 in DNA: TGTGCCAGCAGCCCCGGGACTAGCGGGAGGGGACGAGAGCAGTTCTTC.

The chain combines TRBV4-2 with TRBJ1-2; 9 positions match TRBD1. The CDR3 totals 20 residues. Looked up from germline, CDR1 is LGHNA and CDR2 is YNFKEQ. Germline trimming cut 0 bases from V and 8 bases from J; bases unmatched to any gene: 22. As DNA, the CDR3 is TGTGCCAGCAGCCAAGACCGACGACGGGCCTCAACAGGGGGCTCTCTGGGCTACACCTTC. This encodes CASSQDRRRASTGGSLGYTF.

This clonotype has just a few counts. The CDR3: CASSFGTGGADTQYF. The CDR3 bases are TGTGCCAGCAGTTTTGGGACAGGGGGAGCAGATACGCAGTATTTT. V is TRBV12-3 or TRBV12-4 and J is TRBJ2-3, with TRBD1 identical over 11 bases. This CDR3 has 15 residues. The trim removed 3 bases at V and 4 bases at J, leaving 3 bases unmatched.

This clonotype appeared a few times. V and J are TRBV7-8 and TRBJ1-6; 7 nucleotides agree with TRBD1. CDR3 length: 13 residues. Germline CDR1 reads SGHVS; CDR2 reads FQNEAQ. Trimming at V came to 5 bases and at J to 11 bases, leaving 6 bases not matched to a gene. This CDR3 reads CASSPGTATPLHF. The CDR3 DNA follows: TGTGCCAGCAGCCCGGGGACAGCCACACCCCTCCACTTT.